This T cell receptor beta chain was identified during a study of T-cell reconstitution after alpha-beta-depleted transplantation in children (dated by TCRdb to about 2016). About the full investigation: Using TCR repertoire profiling, the study quantitatively followed how T-cell immune reconstitution unfolded in children after TCRalphabeta/CD19-depleted allogeneic hematopoietic cell transplantation. Study-wide findings and limitations: The frequencies of hyperexpanded clones fell over the following months, and after one year, T-cell counts and TCRbeta diversity were mostly attributed to newly produced T cells. Apparently early alphabetaT-cell count recovery about two months after transplant reportedly relied on only several hundred rapidly expanded clones derived from non-depleted graft cells. In some patients, the high TCRbeta diversity seen at day 60 was put down to recipient T cells and intrathymic progenitors that had survived conditioning.

Note on this clonotype: Its antigen is still unknown. Base-call qualities are not available, and no considerably larger clone is one nucleotide away.

The method was PCR. Instrument on record: Illumina HiSeq 2500. TCR library preparation used molecular barcoding, with unique molecular identifiers applied to normalize quantification of the TCRbeta repertoire. TCRdb ran its own pipeline on the public reads, namely fastp trimming at Q25 and MiXCR clone calling, and kept in-frame beta chains. Rows matching on CDR3 protein sequence are summarized as one entry with the most common DNA and genes. Present in this sample are 70,000 to 95,000 distinct CDR3 sequences, 15% of which were seen just once. The top ten clones comprise roughly 21% of the sample. The treatment or condition label, read with the paper, signifies: allogeneic hematopoietic cell transplantation with graft depleted of TCRalphabeta T cells and CD19 B cells. TCRalphabeta/CD19-depleted allogeneic hematopoietic cell grafts were given to the transplant recipients, all of whom were children.

CDR3 length: 15 amino acids, cysteine to phenylalanine. Kept here is only the CDR3 DNA, which spans 45 bases and is read in frame from base 1. V is cut back by 6 bases and J by 0 bases, with 8 bases in the junction unmatched. The germline V gene (reference sequence) gives CDR1 as DFQATT and CDR2 as SNEGSKA. The V and J genes are TRBV20-1 and TRBJ1-5; a stretch of 7 junction bases matches TRBD1. This clonotype was obtained from a male patient between 2 and 15 years old who had a stem cell transplant for acute lymphoblastic leukemia, so the T cells may come from the graft donor. The sample in question was PBMCs, mostly from graft donor cells, obtained 180 days after TCRalphabeta/CD19-depleted stem cell transplant. The nucleotide sequence is TGCAGTGCGTCCCGGGACAGTTTTAGCAATCAGCCCCAGCATTTT. Translated, this is CSASRDSFSNQPQHF.